The rows below give T cell receptor beta chains drawn from one sample of a study of OX40 agonist ivuxolimab in advanced cancers. Using immunoSEQ multiplex PCR, the repertoire was profiled, and TCRdb retains in-frame clones only, with some absent. Among fewer than 80,000 clones listed, approximately 80% were seen once. This material consisted of CD4+ or CD8+ T cells sorted from blood, taken in a trial of the OX40 agonist ivuxolimab. These receptor sequences come from an adult with an advanced solid tumor such as melanoma, head and neck, liver or kidney cancer. CDR3s include the opening cysteine and the closing phenylalanine or tryptophan. Fields, in order: J gene, CDR3 length, V gene, clone size, D gene, CDR3 protein, CDR3 DNA. The D gene is left open where the match is weak. Not every row has a clone size; where given, it reads once, few, many or a size class.

>TRBJ2-7|14|TRBV2|NA|NA
CASSEEVVSYEQYF
TGTGCCAGCAGTGAAGAGGTCGTGTCCTACGAGCAGTACTTC
>TRBJ2-2|17|TRBV7-7|NA|TRBD2
CASSPSLAGGSTGELFF
TGTGCCAGCAGCCCCTCCCTAGCGGGGGGTAGCACCGGGGAGCTGTTTTTT
>TRBJ2-2|14|TRBV9|NA|NA
CASSSREDSGELFF
TGTGCCAGCAGCTCGAGGGAGGATTCCGGGGAGCTGTTTTTT
>TRBJ2-4|15|TRBV6-5|medium-sized|NA
CASSYSRGLENIQYF
TGTGCCAGCAGTTACTCGAGGGGCCTCGAGAACATTCAGTACTTC
>TRBJ2-1|18|TRBV4-2|NA|TRBD2
CASSQEVGTSAFYNEQFF
TGTGCCAGCAGCCAAGAGGTCGGGACTAGCGCCTTCTACAATGAGCAGTTCTTC
>TRBJ1-6|15|TRBV18|NA|TRBD1
CASSPRGQPSRPLHF
TGTGCCAGCTCACCACGGGGACAGCCCTCGAGACCCCTCCACTTT
>TRBJ2-5|14|TRBV7-2|NA|NA
CASSLNQGYGTQYF
TGTGCCAGCAGCTTAAATCAGGGATACGGGACCCAGTACTTC
>TRBJ2-2|16|TRBV19|few|NA
CASSIRGGVGTGELFF
TGTGCCAGTAGTATAAGAGGGGGAGTCGGCACCGGGGAGCTGTTTTTT
>TRBJ1-2|16|TRBV7-2|NA|NA
CASSFSLTALNYGYTF
TGTGCCAGCAGCTTCAGCCTGACAGCCCTTAACTATGGCTACACCTTC
>TRBJ1-4|13|TRBV2|NA|NA
CASSLLFNEKLFF
TGTGCCAGCAGCCTTCTTTTTAATGAAAAACTGTTTTTT
>TRBJ1-5|13|TRBV6-5|NA|NA
CASSTGTTKPQHF
TGTGCCAGCAGCACCGGGACGACTAAGCCCCAGCATTTT
>TRBJ1-1|14|TRBV19|few|NA
CASRWGSMNTEAFF
TGTGCCAGTAGGTGGGGAAGCATGAACACTGAAGCTTTCTTT
>TRBJ2-1|16|TRBV14|NA|NA
CASSLLTLLTYNEQFF
TGTGCCAGCAGCCTTTTGACGTTGTTGACCTACAATGAGCAGTTCTTC
>TRBJ1-2|15|TRBV27|NA|TRBD1
CASSLTGQGRKGYTF
TGTGCCAGCAGTCTGACGGGACAGGGAAGGAAAGGCTACACCTTC
>TRBJ2-7|13|TRBV5-6|NA|TRBD1
CASSLQGAYEQYF
TGTGCCAGCAGCTTGCAGGGGGCCTACGAGCAGTACTTC
>TRBJ2-7|13|TRBV9|few|NA
CASSVEVRGEQYF
TGTGCCAGCAGCGTAGAAGTACGGGGGGAGCAGTACTTC
>TRBJ1-5|13|TRBV7-9|NA|NA
CASSSQRHQPQHF
TGTGCCAGCAGCTCTCAGAGGCATCAGCCCCAGCATTTT
>TRBJ2-7|13|TRBV6-6|NA|NA
CASRPPSGYEQYF
TGTGCCAGCAGGCCCCCCTCAGGCTACGAGCAGTACTTC
>TRBJ2-5|14|TRBV7-2|NA|NA
CASSFGQSSGTQYF
TGTGCCAGCAGCTTCGGCCAATCTTCTGGGACCCAGTACTTC
>TRBJ1-5|15|TRBV4-3|few|TRBD1
CASSQETGGNQPQHF
TGCGCCAGCAGCCAAGAGACAGGGGGCAATCAGCCCCAGCATTTT
>TRBJ1-1|10|TRBV20-1|NA|NA
CSATGLVAFF
TGCAGCGCTACCGGGTTAGTAGCTTTCTTT
>TRBJ2-3|14|TRBV6-6|NA|NA
CASSYSHGTDTQYF
TGTGCCAGCAGTTACAGCCATGGCACAGATACGCAGTATTTT
>TRBJ1-1|14|TRBV29-1|NA|NA
CSVGGTGGDTEAFF
TGCAGCGTTGGGGGGACGGGGGGGGACACTGAAGCTTTCTTT
>TRBJ2-5|16|TRBV5-1|NA|TRBD2
CASSRQGLAAQETQYF
TGCGCCAGCAGCCGCCAGGGACTAGCGGCGCAAGAGACCCAGTACTTC
>TRBJ1-4|16|TRBV15|NA|TRBD1
CATSRVQGKGYEKLFF
TGTGCCACCAGCAGGGTACAGGGGAAAGGGTATGAAAAACTGTTTTTT
>TRBJ2-7|15|TRBV4-3|once|NA
CASSHAPGPPYEQYF
TGCGCCAGCAGCCACGCCCCGGGCCCCCCCTACGAGCAGTACTTC
>TRBJ1-2|15|TRBV4-2|NA|NA
CASSTPRGANYGYTF
TGTGCCAGCAGCACCCCCCGGGGAGCGAACTATGGCTACACCTTC
>TRBJ1-5|13|TRBV19|NA|TRBD1
CASTADRFKPQHF
TGTGCCAGTACTGCGGACAGGTTTAAGCCCCAGCATTTT